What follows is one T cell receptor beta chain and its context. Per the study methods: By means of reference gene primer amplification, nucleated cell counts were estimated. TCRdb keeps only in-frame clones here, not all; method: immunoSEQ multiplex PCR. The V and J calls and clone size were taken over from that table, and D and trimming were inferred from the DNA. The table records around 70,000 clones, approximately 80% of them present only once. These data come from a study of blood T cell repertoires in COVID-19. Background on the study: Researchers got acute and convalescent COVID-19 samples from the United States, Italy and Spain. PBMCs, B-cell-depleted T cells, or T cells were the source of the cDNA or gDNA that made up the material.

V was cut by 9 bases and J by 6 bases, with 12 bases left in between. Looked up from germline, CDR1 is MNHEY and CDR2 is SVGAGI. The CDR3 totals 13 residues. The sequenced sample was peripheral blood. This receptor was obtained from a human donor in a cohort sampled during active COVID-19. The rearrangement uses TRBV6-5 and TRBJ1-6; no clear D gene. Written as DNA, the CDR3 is TGTGCCAGTCATCGAGCGGCTAATTCACCCCTCCACTTT. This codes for CASHRAANSPLHF.